This T cell receptor (beta chain) was sequenced during a study of blood T cell repertoires in COVID-19. Study background: COVID-19 samples, acute and convalescent, were from the United States, Italy and Spain. T cells, B-cell-depleted T cells, or PBMCs provided the cDNA or gDNA that served as material.

This CDR3 is 13 amino acids long. CDR1 MRHNA and CDR2 SNTAGT come from the germline V gene. The ends were cut back, 0 bases at V and 9 bases at J, with 9 bases in the middle. Under the authors' procedure: Amplification with reference gene primers provided the estimates of nucleated cell counts. Generated by immunoSEQ multiplex PCR, the TCRdb table keeps only in-frame clones and is missing some. D and trimming come from the DNA, and the V and J calls and clone size come from that table. The sample has 300,000 to 350,000 clones; 85% to 90% are singletons. Material: peripheral blood. The sequence came from a woman under 40 with COVID-19, enrolled during active disease. The gene calls are TRBV6-4 and TRBJ2-1; D may be TRBD2 (6 bases). The CDR3 sequence is CASSDSAGLEQFF. The DNA for the CDR3 is TGTGCCAGCAGTGACTCGGCGGGGCTTGAGCAGTTCTTC.